This TCR beta chain was documented in a study of technical replicates of blood from a handful of donors. This table comes from immunoSEQ multiplex PCR, and its TCRdb copy is limited to in-frame clones, with some not included. This sample carries tens of thousands of clones, 91% of them seen once, and the ten largest clones take approximately 0.4%. From germline, CDR1 is GTSNPN and CDR2 SVGIG (reference sequence). Trimming at V came to 6 bases and at J to 9 bases, leaving 7 bases not matched to a gene. This CDR3 region has 12 residues. The rearrangement joins TRBV30 to TRBJ2-1; 8 positions agree with TRBD2. The clonotype originates from a human donor in good health. Some clones in this sample may be carry-over from other donors' samples. The sequenced sample consisted of T cells isolated from PBMCs. CDR3 nucleotides: TGTGCCTGTATTATGAGCGGGGGTGAGCAGTTCTTC. Its translation: CACIMSGGEQFF. The full variable domain, with the rest looked up from reference TRBV30 and TRBJ2-1, is SQTIHQWPATLVQPVGSPLSLECTVEGTSNPNLYWYRQAAGRGLQLLFYSVGIGQISSEVPQNLSASRPQDRQFILSSKKLLLSDSGFYLCACIMSGGEQFFGPGTRLTVL.